Listed here are 3 T cell receptor beta chains from one sample, sequenced in a study of T cells after yellow fever vaccination. TCRdb passed the 5' RACE reads through MiXCR, listing each CDR3 protein once. The table includes some 300,000 distinct CDR3 sequences, approximately 10% detected once. Source: CD4+ T cells sorted from PBMCs, taken 5 days after the yellow fever booster vaccination. The receptors originated from a man between 18 and 35 years old who received the YFV17D yellow fever vaccine.

This clonotype was seen ten or more times. The J gene is TRBJ2-3, the V gene TRBV5-1, with D possibly called TRBD1 or TRBD2 (5 bases each). V shed 1 base and J shed 5 bases, with 14 bases lying between them. Germline V gene sequence: CDR1 SGHRS, CDR2 YFSETQ. The CDR3 sequence is 15 residues long. CDR3 in DNA: TGCGCCAGCAGCTTGAGAGGGGCGCAGAGAGATACGCAGTATTTT. It translates to CASSLRGAQRDTQYF. Filled out from reference TRBV5-1 and TRBJ2-3, the complete variable domain reads KAGVTQTPRYLIKTRGQQVTLSCSPISGHRSVSWYQQTPGQGLQFLFEYFSETQRNKGNFPGRFSGRQFSNSRSEMNVSTLELGDSALYLCASSLRGAQRDTQYFGPGTRLTVL.

Many counts were recorded for this clonotype. The rearrangement uses TRBV4-1 and TRBJ2-6, with D possibly being TRBD2 (5 bases). Germline CDR1 and CDR2: MGHRA and YSYEKL. V dropped 6 bases and J dropped 2 bases, with 17 bases sitting between them. The CDR3 is 17 amino acids. The CDR3 DNA reads TGCGCCAGCAGGTCTCCTAGCCATGGGGCTGGGGCCAACGTCCTGACTTTC. The encoded protein is CASRSPSHGAGANVLTF.

The chain has TRBV5-1 and TRBJ2-3; no firm D call. Germline lookup yields CDR1 SGHRS and CDR2 YFSETQ. CDR3 size: 15 residues. Trimming left V 0 bases short and J 4 bases short, with 12 bases between. CDR3 residues: CASSLVRQPADTQYF. The CDR3 DNA is TGCGCCAGCAGCTTGGTGAGGCAGCCCGCAGATACGCAGTATTTT.